This T cell receptor beta chain was recorded in a study of CD8+CD57+ T cells in acquired aplastic anemia. Background on the study: DNA recovered from sorted CD4+ and CD8+ cells had a mean of 3.2 ug. Some 10 million reads were obtained on average for healthy donor CD4+ cells.

This CDR3 contains 16 residues. V was trimmed by 4 bases and J by 1 base, leaving 16 bases between them. Germline V lookup: CDR1 LGHDT, CDR2 YNNKEL (reference sequence). To note about this clonotype: What it binds is not known.

TCR beta VDJ combinations and CDR3 sequences were profiled from genomic DNA. One entry per CDR3 protein results from TCRdb running MiXCR on the reads. This table has about 210,000 distinct CDR3 sequences, 34% appearing once. Study outcomes and limitations: Patients versus controls showed no significant CD8+ Simpson's diversity difference. Around 29 shared CD8+ CDR3s appeared highly expressed within patients' immunodominant clones.

Sequencing was performed on sorted CD4+, CD8+, or CD8+CD57+ T cells (not recorded which) from PBMCs. V and J are TRBV3-1 and TRBJ2-5; TRBD2 might be the D (5 bases). The receptor's source is a human donor in good health, serving as a control. CDR3: CASSPSKKRLQETQYF. The CDR3 DNA follows: TGTGCCAGCAGCCCATCCAAGAAGCGGCTCCAAGAGACCCAGTACTTC.